The 19 T cell receptor beta chains below all came from one sample that was sequenced in a study of CD8 T cells in ankylosing spondylitis. Their antigens are not known. Study-level points and caveats: Made up of under ten highly homologous variants, a TCR beta motif appeared characteristic of ankylosing spondylitis blood.

TCRdb analysed the 5' RACE reads with MiXCR anew, one entry per CDR3 protein. The sample comprises 200,000 to 250,000 distinct CDR3 sequences, roughly 18% of which are singletons, and roughly 42% rests with the top ten. The sequencing sample was made of blood, either unsorted or a sorted T cell fraction (not recorded which). These receptors originate from a male donor with ankylosing spondylitis.

This chain joins TRBV15 and TRBJ2-3, with D unclear. CDR3 length: 13 amino acids. Trimming shortened V by 8 bases and J by 4 bases, and 13 bases separated the two germline ends. Germline V gene data show CDR1 as LNHNV and CDR2 as YYDKDF (reference sequence). This CDR3 reads CATGSLMADTQYF. CDR3 bases: TGTGCCACCGGTTCCCTGATGGCAGATACGCAGTATTTT.

The V and J genes are TRBV4-1 and TRBJ2-2; D is unclear. This CDR3 has 14 amino acids. V lost 1 base to trimming and J lost 7 bases, with 10 bases between them. Germline CDR1 is MGHRA and CDR2 is YSYEKL. The CDR3 DNA sequence: TGCGCCAGCAGCCAAGTCCGGAGCGACGGGGAGCTGTTTTTT. Translating it yields CASSQVRSDGELFF.

The chain links TRBV9 to TRBJ2-2; D may be TRBD2 (6 bases). With 3 bases removed from V and 3 bases from J, the gap between germline ends came to 18 bases. The germline V gene encodes CDR1 SGDLS and CDR2 YYNGEE. The CDR3 has 17 amino acids. DNA of the CDR3: TGTGCCAGCAGCGATCCGGGACTCCCTCCCTACACCGGGGAGCTGTTTTTT. Translated, it gives CASSDPGLPPYTGELFF.

The V call is TRBV4-1, the J call TRBJ1-1; 10 nucleotides match TRBD1. Germline V gene data show CDR1 as MGHRA and CDR2 as YSYEKL. V trimming: 4 bases; J trimming: 5 bases; junction bases outside the gene matches: 10. The length of the CDR3 is 16 residues. The CDR3 reads CASSPSGTGVGTEAFF. CDR3 DNA sequence: TGCGCCAGCAGCCCCTCCGGGACAGGGGTCGGGACTGAAGCTTTCTTT.

A word on this clonotype: Given a much more abundant clone one base away, this may be a read error. This rearrangement joins TRBV27 to TRBJ2-7; D is uncertain. The CDR3 is 13 amino acids. Germline-derived CDR1 and CDR2 are MNHEY and SMNVEV (reference sequence). Here the CDR3 DNA reads TGTGCCAGCAGCCCGGGCCCCCTCTACGGGCAGTACTTC. It specifies CASSPGPLYGQYF.

This clonotype showed up just a few times. This chain joins TRBV21-1 and TRBJ2-7; the table names TRBD1, a call not compared with the DNA. TRBV21-1 is given as a pseudogene. The CDR3 totals 14 residues. CDR3 nucleotides: TGTGCCAGCTCCCGACGGGACAGTTTTTACGAGCAGTACTTC. Translation gives CASSRRDSFYEQYF.

The chain is built from TRBV5-1 and TRBJ2-3, with a possible D match to TRBD2 (6 bases). CDR3 length: 17 residues. From germline, CDR1 is SGHRS and CDR2 YFSETQ. Between the trimmed V and J ends, which lost 0 bases and 2 bases, there was a span of 16 bases. CDR3: CASSLEGTSLITDTQYF. The CDR3 DNA follows: TGCGCCAGCAGCTTGGAGGGGACTTCGCTAATCACAGATACGCAGTATTTT.

There are many counts of this clonotype. This sequence joins TRBV7-9 and TRBJ2-3; D unclear. CDR3 length: 14 amino acids. The germline V gene encodes CDR1 SEHNR and CDR2 FQNEAQ (reference sequence). With 1 base removed from V and 4 bases from J, the gap between germline ends came to 9 bases. Here the CDR3 reads CASSLGFWADTQYF. Here the CDR3 DNA reads TGTGCCAGCAGCTTAGGATTTTGGGCAGATACGCAGTATTTT.

The V and J genes are TRBV7-9 and TRBJ1-3; D gene unclear. The CDR3 consists of 13 residues. CDR1 is SEHNR and CDR2 is FQNEAQ in the germline V gene (reference sequence). V was clipped by 8 bases and J by 4 bases, with 12 bases between them. The DNA of the CDR3 is TGTGCCAGCGCTCCCGCGGACGGAAACACCATATATTTT. This codes for CASAPADGNTIYF. Complete variable domain (other parts from reference TRBV7-9 and TRBJ1-3): DTGVSQNPRHKITKRGQNVTFRCDPISEHNRLYWYRQTLGQGPEFLTYFQNEAQLEKSRLLSDRFSAERPKGSFSTLEIQRTEQGDSAMYLCASAPADGNTIYFGEGSWLTVV.

The chain carries TRBV6-5 and TRBJ2-1, with 9 bases aligning to TRBD2. Trimming at V came to 0 bases and at J to 12 bases, leaving 9 bases not matched to a gene. The germline gives CDR1 MNHEY, CDR2 SVGAGI. The CDR3 loop spans 15 amino acids. The CDR3 sequence is CASSYSSPSGTGQFF. The CDR3 bases are TGTGCCAGCAGTTACTCGAGTCCTAGCGGGACGGGGCAGTTCTTC.

This clonotype has just a few counts. The genes are TRBV20-1 and TRBJ2-7, with D unresolved. Germline CDR1 DFQATT, CDR2 SNEGSKA (reference sequence). The CDR3 runs to 14 residues. Trimming shortened V by 1 base and J by 2 bases, and 12 bases separated the two germline ends. The CDR3 protein is CSARGYDKAYEQYF. DNA of the CDR3: TGCAGTGCTAGAGGGTACGATAAGGCCTACGAGCAGTACTTC.

This clonotype was recorded a few times. The chain employs TRBV20-1 and TRBJ2-1, with D perhaps matching TRBD2 (7 bases). V lost 0 bases and J lost 3, with 15 bases in between. The CDR3 contains 16 residues. Germline CDR1 DFQATT, CDR2 SNEGSKA (reference sequence). The CDR3 bases are TGCAGTGCTAGAGACCAGGGGAGCGGGGACTACAATGAGCAGTTCTTC. Its translation is CSARDQGSGDYNEQFF.

The chain joins TRBV6-4 to TRBJ2-7, with TRBD1 matching over 7 bases. V shed 4 bases, J shed 2 bases, and the junction held 5 bases outside the gene matches. The CDR3 sequence is 14 residues long. Germline loops: CDR1 MRHNA, CDR2 SNTAGT. The CDR3 here is CASSVPTGTYEQYF. DNA of the CDR3: TGTGCCAGCAGTGTCCCGACAGGGACCTACGAGCAGTACTTC.

The V and J genes are TRBV20-1 and TRBJ2-1; D is unclear. The V gene lost 1 base and the J gene lost 2 bases, with 0 bases spanning the gap. The CDR3 extends over 11 amino acids. The germline V gene encodes CDR1 DFQATT and CDR2 SNEGSKA (reference sequence). Written as DNA, the CDR3 is TGCAGTGCTAGAGCCTACAATGAGCAGTTCTTC. Translating gives CSARAYNEQFF.

This clonotype was counted between two and nine times. This chain links TRBV10-2 with TRBJ2-5; 8 bases map to TRBD2. V trimming: 4 bases; J trimming: 4 bases; junction bases outside the gene matches: 8. In germline, CDR1 is WSHSY, CDR2 SAAADI. The CDR3 runs 15 residues. In nucleotides, the CDR3 is TGCGCCAGCAGTGTAAGCGGGGGTGGGTTAGAGACCCAGTACTTC. Protein sequence: CASSVSGGGLETQYF.

V gene TRBV7-9 combines with J gene TRBJ1-6; perhaps TRBD1 as D (5 bases). Germline CDR1 SEHNR, CDR2 FQNEAQ (reference sequence). V lost 7 bases and J 6 bases, leaving 13 bases between the germline ends. This CDR3 contains 14 residues. The CDR3 protein is CASTPVGVNSPLHF. CDR3 in DNA: TGTGCCAGCACCCCCGTGGGGGTTAATTCACCCCTCCACTTT.

This chain connects TRBV4-2 to TRBJ1-2; 8 nucleotides align to TRBD1. The ends lost 3 bases at V and 0 bases at J; junction bases unmatched: 9. CDR3 length equals 17 residues. Per the germline V gene, CDR1 is LGHNA and CDR2 is YNFKEQ. For the CDR3, the DNA is TGTGCCAGCAGCCAGCTCGGGACAGGAATCTCTAACTATGGCTACACCTTC. It encodes CASSQLGTGISNYGYTF.

This clonotype occurred a few times. This sequence joins TRBV2 and TRBJ2-2; D remains unclear. The CDR3 has 14 residues. V lost 3 bases and J lost 1, with 6 bases in between. Germline values: CDR1 SNHLY, CDR2 FYNNEI. CDR3 in amino acids: CASSEWGNTGELFF. CDR3 nucleotide sequence: TGTGCCAGCAGTGAGTGGGGGAACACCGGGGAGCTGTTTTTT.

The CDR3 sequence is CATSDLPPGAGVGAEQFF. The CDR3 DNA sequence: TGTGCCACCAGTGATTTGCCCCCAGGAGCGGGAGTGGGCGCTGAGCAGTTCTTC. The chain uses TRBV24-1 and TRBJ2-1; TRBD2 agrees at 8 bases. The CDR3 contains 18 residues. V shed 0 bases, J shed 9 bases, and the junction held 15 bases outside the gene matches. Germline loops: CDR1 KGHDR, CDR2 SFDVKD.